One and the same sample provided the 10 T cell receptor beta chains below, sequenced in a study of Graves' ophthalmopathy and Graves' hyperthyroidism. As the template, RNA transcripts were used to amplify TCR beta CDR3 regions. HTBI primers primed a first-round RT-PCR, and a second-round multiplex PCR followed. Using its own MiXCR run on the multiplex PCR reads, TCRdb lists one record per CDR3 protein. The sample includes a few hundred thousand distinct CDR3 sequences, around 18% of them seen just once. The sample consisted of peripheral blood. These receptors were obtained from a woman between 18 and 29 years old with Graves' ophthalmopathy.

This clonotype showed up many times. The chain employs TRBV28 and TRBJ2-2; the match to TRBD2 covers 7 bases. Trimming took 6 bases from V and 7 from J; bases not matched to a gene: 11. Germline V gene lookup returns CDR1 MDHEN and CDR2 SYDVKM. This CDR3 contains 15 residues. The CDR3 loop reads CASRTSEGRGGELFF. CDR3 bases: TGTGCCAGCAGAACTAGCGAAGGGAGGGGCGGGGAGCTGTTTTTT.

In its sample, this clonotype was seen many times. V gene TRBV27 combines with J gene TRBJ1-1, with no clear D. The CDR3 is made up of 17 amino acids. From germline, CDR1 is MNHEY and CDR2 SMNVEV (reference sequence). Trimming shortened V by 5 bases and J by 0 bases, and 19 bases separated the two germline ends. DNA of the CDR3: TGTGCCAGCAGTGGATCCTTTTTTGAGGCAATGAACACTGAAGCTTTCTTT. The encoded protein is CASSGSFFEAMNTEAFF.

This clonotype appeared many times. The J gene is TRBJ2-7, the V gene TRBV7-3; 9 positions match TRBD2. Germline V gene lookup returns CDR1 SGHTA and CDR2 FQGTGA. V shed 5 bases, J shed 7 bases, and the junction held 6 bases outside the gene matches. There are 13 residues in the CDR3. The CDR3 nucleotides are TGTGCCAGCAGCATTAGCGGGAGAGGGGAGCAGTACTTC. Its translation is CASSISGRGEQYF.

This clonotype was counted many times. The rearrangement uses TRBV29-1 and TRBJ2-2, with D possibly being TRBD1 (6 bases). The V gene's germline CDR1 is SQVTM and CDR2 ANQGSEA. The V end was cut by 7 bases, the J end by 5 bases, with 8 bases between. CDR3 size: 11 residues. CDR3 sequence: CSATGTGELFF. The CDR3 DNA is TGCAGCGCTACAGGGACCGGGGAGCTGTTTTTT.

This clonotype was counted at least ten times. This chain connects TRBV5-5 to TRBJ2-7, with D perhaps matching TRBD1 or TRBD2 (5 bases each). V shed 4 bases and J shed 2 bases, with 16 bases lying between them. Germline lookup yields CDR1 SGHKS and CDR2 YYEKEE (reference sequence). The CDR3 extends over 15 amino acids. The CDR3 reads CASSISGTATYEQYF. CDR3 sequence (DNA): TGTGCCAGCAGCATATCCGGGACCGCGACCTACGAGCAGTACTTC.

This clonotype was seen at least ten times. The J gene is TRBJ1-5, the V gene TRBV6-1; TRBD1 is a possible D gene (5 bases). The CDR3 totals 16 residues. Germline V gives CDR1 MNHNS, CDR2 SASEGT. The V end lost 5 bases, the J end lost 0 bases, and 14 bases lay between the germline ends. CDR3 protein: CASSQDVGTSNQPQHF. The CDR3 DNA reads TGTGCCAGCAGTCAAGACGTAGGGACTAGCAATCAGCCCCAGCATTTT.

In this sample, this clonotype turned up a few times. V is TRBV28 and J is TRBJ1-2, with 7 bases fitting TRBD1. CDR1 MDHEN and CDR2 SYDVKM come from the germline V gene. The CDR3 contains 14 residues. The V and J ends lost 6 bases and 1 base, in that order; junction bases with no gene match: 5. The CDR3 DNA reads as TGTGCCAGCAGGGCCGGGACAGTTAACTATGGCTACACCTTC. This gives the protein CASRAGTVNYGYTF.

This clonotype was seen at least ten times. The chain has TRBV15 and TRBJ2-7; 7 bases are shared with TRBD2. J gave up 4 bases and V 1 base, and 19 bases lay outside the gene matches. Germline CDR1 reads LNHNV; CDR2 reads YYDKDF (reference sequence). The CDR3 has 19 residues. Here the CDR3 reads CATSRAIRESLAVAYEQYF. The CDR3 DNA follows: TGTGCCACCAGCAGAGCCATCCGGGAGAGCCTAGCGGTAGCGTACGAGCAGTACTTC.

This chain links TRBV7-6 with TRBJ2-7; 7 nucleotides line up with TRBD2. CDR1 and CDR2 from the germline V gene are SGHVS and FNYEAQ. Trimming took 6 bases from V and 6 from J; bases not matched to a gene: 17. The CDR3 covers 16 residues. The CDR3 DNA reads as TGTGCCAGCAGTCAACAGACCCTAGCGTGGGAGGGCGAGCAGTACTTC. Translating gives CASSQQTLAWEGEQYF.

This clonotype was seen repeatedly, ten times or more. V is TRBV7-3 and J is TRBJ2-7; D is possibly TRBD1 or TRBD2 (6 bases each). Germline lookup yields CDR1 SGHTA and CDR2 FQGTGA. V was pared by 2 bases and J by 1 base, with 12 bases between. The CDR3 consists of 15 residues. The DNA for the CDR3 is TGTGCCAGCAGCTTATACCGGGGGCGTTCCTACGAGCAGTACTTC. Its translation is CASSLYRGRSYEQYF. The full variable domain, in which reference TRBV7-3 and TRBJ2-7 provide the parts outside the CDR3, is GAGVSQTPSNKVTEKGKYVELRCDPISGHTALYWYRQSLGQGPEFLIYFQGTGAADDSGLPNDRFFAVRPEGSVSTLKIQRTERGDSAVYLCASSLYRGRSYEQYFGPGTRLTVT.